This passage covers 29 T cell receptor beta chains from one sample sequenced in a study of blood T cell repertoires in COVID-19. Sequenced by immunoSEQ multiplex PCR; TCRdb stores in-frame clones only, minus some. The table has roughly 400,000 clones, about nine tenths seen once. Sequenced input: PBMCs or T cells enriched from blood (not recorded which). These receptors came from a man aged 18 to 30 who had recovered from COVID-19.

In its sample, this clone was seen once. J is TRBJ1-1 and V is TRBV29-1, with unresolved D. CDR1 and CDR2 (germline): SQVTM, ANQGSEA. This CDR3 is built from 13 residues. V gave up 4 bases and J gave up 0 bases, with 9 bases separating them. The CDR3 DNA follows: TGCAGCGTTGTCTCCCGTATGAACACTGAAGCTTTCTTT. Translating gives CSVVSRMNTEAFF.

This sequence joins TRBV20-1 and TRBJ1-5; 10 bases are shared with TRBD1. The germline gives CDR1 DFQATT, CDR2 SNEGSKA (reference sequence). The CDR3 is 15 amino acids. V was clipped by 3 bases and J by 7 bases; unmatched bases: 9. CDR3 residues: CSASPRQGARQPQHF. CDR3 DNA sequence: TGCAGTGCTAGTCCGCGACAGGGGGCAAGACAGCCCCAGCATTTT.

The chain combines TRBV12-3 or TRBV12-4 with TRBJ2-1; D not resolved. Trimming took 2 bases from V and 9 from J, leaving 8 bases between them. CDR3 size: 12 residues. The CDR3 loop is CASSLRLSEQFF. CDR3 nucleotide sequence: TGTGCCAGCAGTTTACGGTTAAGTGAGCAGTTCTTC.

The rearrangement links TRBV6-5 to TRBJ1-4; D possibly corresponds to TRBD1 (5 bases). V was pared by 4 bases and J by 4 bases, with 13 bases between. CDR1 and CDR2 from the germline V gene are MNHEY and SVGAGI. The CDR3 loop spans 15 amino acids. The CDR3 DNA reads as TGTGCCAGCAGTTTTGACACAGGAAATAATGAAAAACTGTTTTTT. Amino acids: CASSFDTGNNEKLFF.

The V gene is TRBV5-6, the J gene TRBJ1-2; possible D gene TRBD1, 6 bases. Germline V gene sequence: CDR1 SGHDT, CDR2 YYEEEE. V was pared by 4 bases and J by 8 bases, with 12 bases between. CDR3 length: 12 amino acids. This CDR3 reads CASSIRGYGYTF. In nucleotides, the CDR3 is TGTGCCAGCAGCATCAGGGGTTACGGCTACACCTTC.

The genes are TRBV5-1 and TRBJ2-1; no clear D. The CDR3 totals 13 residues. CDR1 and CDR2 from the germline V gene are SGHRS and YFSETQ. The V end was cut by 3 bases, the J end by 3 bases, with 7 bases between. DNA for the CDR3: TGCGCCAGCAGCTGGCGGAGCTACAATGAGCAGTTCTTC. It is translated as CASSWRSYNEQFF.

The chain has TRBV7-9 and TRBJ1-4, with D hard to call. The germline V gene encodes CDR1 SEHNR and CDR2 FQNEAQ (reference sequence). Trimming left V 6 bases short and J 7 bases short, with 18 bases between. This CDR3 region has 15 residues. The CDR3 protein is CASSFGFPKSEKLFF. The CDR3 nucleotides read TGTGCCAGCAGTTTTGGTTTCCCGAAGAGTGAAAAACTGTTTTTT.

The V gene is TRBV19, the J gene TRBJ1-4, with 7 nucleotides matching TRBD1. Germline values: CDR1 LNHDA, CDR2 SQIVND (reference sequence). The CDR3 covers 16 residues. V shed 7 bases, J shed 10 bases, and the junction held 18 bases outside the gene matches. The CDR3 spells CASTVSLTGSIGKLFF. In DNA form, the CDR3 reads TGTGCCAGTACAGTCTCCCTGACAGGGTCGATCGGAAAACTGTTTTTT.

CDR3 in amino acids: CASSRGSEAFF. For the CDR3, the DNA is TGTGCCAGCAGCCGAGGTTCTGAAGCTTTCTTT. The chain joins TRBV3-1 (or the pseudogene TRBV3-2) to TRBJ1-1, with D hard to call. Deletions cut 4 bases from V and 6 bases from J, with 6 bases between. The CDR3 spans 11 residues. Germline-derived CDR1 and CDR2 are LGHDT and YNNKEL (reference sequence).

The chain has TRBV2 and TRBJ2-7, with D possibly TRBD1 on 6 matching bases. Germline loops: CDR1 SNHLY, CDR2 FYNNEI. The CDR3 consists of 15 residues. Trimming took 6 bases from V and 3 from J, leaving 18 bases between them. CDR3 sequence (DNA): TGTGCCAGCAGGAAACAGGGTCTTTTGTTCTACGAGCAGTACTTC. Its protein product is CASRKQGLLFYEQYF.

The chain recombines TRBV6-5 with TRBJ1-5; no reliable D call. This CDR3 is built from 13 residues. Germline CDR1 reads MNHEY; CDR2 reads SVGAGI. Trimming left V 8 bases short and J 6 bases short, with 14 bases between. The CDR3 nucleotides are TGTGCCAGCCAACGGGAACCCATTCAGCCCCAGCATTTT. This translates into CASQREPIQPQHF.

The chain employs TRBV19 and TRBJ1-5; D is uncertain. V dropped 6 bases and J dropped 5 bases, with 11 bases sitting between them. Germline V gives CDR1 LNHDA, CDR2 SQIVND (reference sequence). The CDR3 runs 13 residues. The CDR3 DNA follows: TGTGCCAGTAGGAGGAGCACTGATCAGCCCCAGCATTTT. Its protein product is CASRRSTDQPQHF.

The rearrangement uses TRBV5-1 and TRBJ2-5; 8 bases are shared with TRBD2. Germline V lookup: CDR1 SGHRS, CDR2 YFSETQ. V lost 4 bases to trimming and J lost 7 bases; unmatched junction nucleotides: 21. The CDR3 has 18 amino acids. CDR3 sequence (DNA): TGCGCCAGCAGCCCCGGGGGGGACCTAGGATCTGCAACGCGGACCCAGTACTTC. It encodes CASSPGGDLGSATRTQYF. Full variable domain (rest looked up from reference TRBV5-1 and TRBJ2-5): KAGVTQTPRYLIKTRGQQVTLSCSPISGHRSVSWYQQTPGQGLQFLFEYFSETQRNKGNFPGRFSGRQFSNSRSEMNVSTLELGDSALYLCASSPGGDLGSATRTQYFGPGTRLLVL.

J is TRBJ1-6 and V is TRBV11-2; TRBD1 agrees at 9 bases. The CDR3 has 15 amino acids. The V segment lost 5 bases and the J segment 4 bases; nucleotides outside the gene matches: 3. Per germline, CDR1 SGHAT and CDR2 FQNNGV. CDR3 sequence: CASSLGQGYNSPLHF. The CDR3 bases are TGTGCCAGCAGCCTGGGACAGGGTTATAATTCACCCCTCCACTTT.

This chain links TRBV27 with TRBJ1-2, with TRBD1 matching over 8 bases. This CDR3 region has 13 residues. With 8 bases clipped from V and 3 bases from J, the junction kept 5 bases outside the gene matches. The germline V gene encodes CDR1 MNHEY and CDR2 SMNVEV (reference sequence). In nucleotides, the CDR3 is TGTGCCAGCTCTGGACAGGGTGACTATGGCTACACCTTC. Translation: CASSGQGDYGYTF.

The genes are TRBV2 and TRBJ2-4; unclear D gene. V was pared by 3 bases and J by 6 bases, with 12 bases between. Germline V gene sequence: CDR1 SNHLY, CDR2 FYNNEI. The CDR3 has 14 amino acids. CDR3 sequence (DNA): TGTGCCAGCAGTGACTCTGTCAGGATAAACATTCAGTACTTC. This sequence encodes CASSDSVRINIQYF.

The genes are TRBV11-3 and TRBJ2-4; D gene unclear. CDR3 size: 13 residues. From germline, CDR1 is SGHNT and CDR2 YENEEA. Trimming removed 1 base from V and 5 bases from J, with 6 bases in between. The CDR3 sequence is CASSLGPENIQYF. DNA of the CDR3: TGTGCCAGCAGCTTAGGGCCCGAAAACATTCAGTACTTC.

Concerning this clone: The sample holds other DNA sequences that translate to the same CDR3. This chain links TRBV2 with TRBJ2-1; the match to TRBD1 covers 8 bases. Germline V lookup: CDR1 SNHLY, CDR2 FYNNEI. V was pared by 7 bases and J by 5 bases, with 4 bases of the junction left unmatched. The CDR3 runs to 13 residues. For the CDR3, the DNA is TGTGCCAGCAAGAGGGACAGGAACAATGAGCAGTTCTTC. Amino acid sequence: CASKRDRNNEQFF.

This clone was seen at least ten times. This chain uses TRBV11-1 with TRBJ1-1, with D possibly matching TRBD1 (6 bases). CDR3 length equals 16 residues. CDR1 is SGHAT and CDR2 is FQDESV in the germline V gene (reference sequence). Trimming removed 1 base from V and 0 bases from J, with 12 bases in between. The CDR3 region is CASSLVSQGMNTEAFF. The CDR3 bases are TGTGCCAGCAGCTTAGTCTCTCAGGGGATGAACACTGAAGCTTTCTTT.

The gene calls are TRBV18 and TRBJ1-5; 7 bases align to TRBD1. J lost 3 bases, V lost 3 bases, and 2 bases had no gene match. The CDR3 covers 14 residues. Germline CDR1 reads KGHSH; CDR2 reads LQKENI. Here the CDR3 reads CASSPGTDNQPQHF. DNA for the CDR3: TGTGCCAGCTCACCCGGGACAGACAATCAGCCCCAGCATTTT.

The chain employs TRBV28 and TRBJ2-1, with 7 bases lining up with TRBD1. The CDR3 has 14 amino acids. The V segment lost 5 bases and the J segment 7 bases; nucleotides outside the gene matches: 8. Germline CDR1 and CDR2: MDHEN and SYDVKM. The CDR3 DNA is TGTGCCAGCAGTGTCACAGGGGCAGGGAATGAGCAGTTCTTC. Protein sequence: CASSVTGAGNEQFF.

The chain is built from TRBV7-3 and TRBJ2-1, with 7 bases matching TRBD2. With V trimmed by 0 bases and J by 3 bases, 2 bases remained unmatched. Germline CDR1 reads SGHTA; CDR2 reads FQGTGA. The CDR3 totals 15 residues. The CDR3 nucleotides are TGTGCCAGCAGCTTAACCGGGGGGAACTACAATGAGCAGTTCTTC. Amino acid sequence: CASSLTGGNYNEQFF.

On this clone: This same CDR3 is encoded by further DNA sequences in the sample. The chain couples TRBV29-1 to TRBJ1-2; D not certain. The ends were cut back, 4 bases at V and 1 base at J, with 7 bases in the middle. The CDR3 runs to 12 residues. The germline V gene has CDR1 SQVTM and CDR2 ANQGSEA. Here the CDR3 DNA reads TGCAGCGTTGCGGGGAGTAACTATGGCTACACCTTC. Translating it yields CSVAGSNYGYTF.

The chain has TRBV5-1 and TRBJ2-1, with D unresolved. V lost 0 bases and J lost 4, with 11 bases in between. The CDR3 runs 15 residues. Germline CDR1 is SGHRS and CDR2 is YFSETQ. Here the CDR3 DNA reads TGCGCCAGCAGCTTGGGAGGTAGCCGGTACAATGAGCAGTTCTTC. This translates into CASSLGGSRYNEQFF.

V and J are TRBV12-3 or TRBV12-4 and TRBJ2-7; 9 bases align to TRBD2. This CDR3 has 13 amino acids. The V segment lost 6 bases and the J segment 3 bases; nucleotides outside the gene matches: 3. The CDR3 DNA follows: TGTGCCAGCAGCCGAGCGGGGGGCTACGAGCAGTACTTC. Residues: CASSRAGGYEQYF.

The rearrangement joins TRBV28 to TRBJ2-2; D uncertain. This CDR3 contains 15 residues. Trimming took 3 bases from V and 1 from J, leaving 9 bases between them. From germline, CDR1 is MDHEN and CDR2 SYDVKM. CDR3 DNA: TGTGCCAGCAGTTTTTTCGTACAGAACACCGGGGAGCTGTTTTTT. Amino acid sequence: CASSFFVQNTGELFF.

The chain joins TRBV3-1 (or the pseudogene TRBV3-2) to TRBJ2-5, with TRBD1 identical over 7 bases. Per the germline V gene, CDR1 is LGHDT and CDR2 is YNNKEL (reference sequence). This CDR3 is built from 15 residues. V shed 4 bases and J 5 bases; nucleotides not matched to a gene: 10. CDR3 nucleotides: TGTGCCAGCAGCCTTAAGGGGGCGCTCCGGGAGACCCAGTACTTC. This codes for CASSLKGALRETQYF.

The chain couples TRBV3-1 (or the pseudogene TRBV3-2) to TRBJ1-3; possible D gene TRBD1, 5 bases. V lost 0 bases, J lost 4 bases, and 13 bases lay in between. This CDR3 comprises 16 residues. The germline CDR1 and CDR2 sequences are LGHDT and YNNKEL (reference sequence). The CDR3 sequence is CASSQDGVRVGNTIYF. The DNA for the CDR3 is TGTGCCAGCAGCCAAGATGGCGTCAGGGTGGGAAACACCATATATTTT.

This clone was seen once. V gene TRBV12-5 combines with J gene TRBJ2-3, with TRBD2 matching 13 bases. After removal of 5 bases from V and 0 bases from J, the junction contained 2 bases not matched to a gene. The germline V gene has CDR1 LGHNT and CDR2 FRNRAP. The length of the CDR3 is 16 residues. This chain's CDR3 is CASGPGLAGSTDTQYF. The CDR3 DNA reads as TGTGCTAGTGGTCCGGGACTAGCGGGAAGCACAGATACGCAGTATTTT.